This T cell receptor (beta chain) is drawn from a study of CD4+ T cells in melanoma. This CDR3 is built from 16 residues. In germline, CDR1 is SGHKS, CDR2 YYEKEE (reference sequence). V trimming: 4 bases; J trimming: 4 bases; junction bases outside the gene matches: 11. Turning to this clone: No antigen is known for it.

Generated by immunoSEQ multiplex PCR, the TCRdb table keeps only in-frame clones and is missing some. This table has some 150,000 clones, 92% appearing once. Study-wide findings and caveats: A reported correlation linked neoantigen-specific CD4+ T cells to CD8+, macrophage and B cell function. Reportedly, melanoma neoantigen-specific CD4+ T cells showed varied differentiation states.

This chain uses TRBV5-5 with TRBJ2-3; 8 positions agree with TRBD1. This TCR was recovered from a human donor with melanoma. The CDR3 DNA sequence: TGTGCCAGCAGCGCCGGGCCAGGGGGCAAGGCAGATACGCAGTATTTT. This translates into CASSAGPGGKADTQYF.